One sample yielded the 12 T cell receptor beta chains listed below, sequenced in a study of identical twins. MiXCR, applied by TCRdb to the 5' RACE reads, yields one record per CDR3 protein. This table holds 640,000 or so distinct CDR3 sequences, less than 7% found once. The material sequenced was naive T cells sorted from blood. Receptors were obtained from a man aged 18 to 35 in good health.

This clonotype occurred a few times. The genes are TRBV27 and TRBJ2-7; 12 nucleotides line up with TRBD2. Losses at the gene ends were 6 bases for V and 1 base for J; bases not matched to a gene: 1. This CDR3 contains 14 residues. CDR1 is MNHEY, CDR2 SMNVEV, per germline (reference sequence). CDR3 sequence (DNA): TGTGCCAGCAGGACTAGCGGGAGATCCTACGAGCAGTACGTC. It is translated as CASRTSGRSYEQYV.

This clonotype was picked up many times. The genes are TRBV10-3 and TRBJ2-1; 7 positions agree with TRBD1. V was clipped by 7 bases and J by 8 bases; unmatched bases: 8. The CDR3 loop spans 13 amino acids. Germline values: CDR1 ENHRY, CDR2 SYGVKD. The CDR3 nucleotides are TGTGCCATCACCCTCGACAGGGTCCATGAGCAGTTCTTC. It specifies CAITLDRVHEQFF.

In its sample, this clonotype was seen a few times. The chain joins TRBV7-8 to TRBJ2-1; 9 nucleotides line up with TRBD2. This CDR3 is 16 amino acids long. V gave up 1 base and J gave up 4 bases; unmatched junction bases: 5. CDR1 is SGHVS and CDR2 is FQNEAQ in the germline V gene. In DNA form, the CDR3 reads TGTGCCAGCAGCTTAGTTGGCGGGAGGGAGTACAATGAGCAGTTCTTC. Protein sequence: CASSLVGGREYNEQFF.

This sequence joins TRBV28 and TRBJ2-5; 7 nucleotides match TRBD1. The CDR3 loop spans 15 amino acids. V trimming: 6 bases; J trimming: 4 bases; junction bases outside the gene matches: 11. Looked up from germline, CDR1 is MDHEN and CDR2 is SYDVKM. The CDR3 here is CASRVTGRGIETQYF. DNA of the CDR3: TGTGCCAGCAGGGTGACAGGGAGAGGCATAGAGACCCAGTACTTC.

This clonotype was observed at least ten times. This chain uses TRBV12-3 or TRBV12-4 with TRBJ1-5; D gene ambiguous. This CDR3 is built from 13 residues. The V gene lost 7 bases and the J gene lost 5 bases, with 12 bases spanning the gap. In nucleotides, the CDR3 is TGTGCCAGCACCCCCGGCAGATATCAGCCCCAGCATTTT. The encoded protein is CASTPGRYQPQHF.

A few counts support this clonotype. The rearrangement uses TRBV28 and TRBJ2-2; D might be TRBD1 (6 bases). The CDR3 has 13 amino acids. The V gene lost 7 bases and the J gene lost 4 bases, with 10 bases spanning the gap. CDR1 is MDHEN and CDR2 is SYDVKM in the germline V gene. CDR3 sequence: CASTKGVTGELFF. For the CDR3, the DNA is TGTGCCAGCACTAAGGGGGTCACCGGGGAGCTGTTTTTT.

This clonotype was seen repeatedly, ten times or more. This chain joins TRBV7-9 and TRBJ2-1; D not certain. Germline V gene sequence: CDR1 SEHNR, CDR2 FQNEAQ (reference sequence). The CDR3 is 9 residues long. V lost 11 bases and J lost 15, with 14 bases in between. CDR3 sequence: CACTAQPFF. CDR3 coding DNA: TGTGCCTGTACCGCACAGCCGTTCTTC.

This clonotype was found a few times. The chain is built from TRBV29-1 and TRBJ1-6, with D hard to call. V dropped 5 bases and J dropped 3 bases, with 8 bases sitting between them. Germline CDR1 SQVTM, CDR2 ANQGSEA. The CDR3 has 13 residues. CDR3 residues: CSVRPDYNSPLHF. The CDR3 DNA reads as TGCAGCGTTCGCCCCGACTATAATTCACCCCTCCACTTT.

The chain has TRBV5-1 and TRBJ2-1, with 8 bases identical to TRBD2. Germline trimming cut 0 bases from V and 8 bases from J; bases unmatched to any gene: 7. This CDR3 is built from 15 residues. Germline-derived CDR1 and CDR2 are SGHRS and YFSETQ. CDR3: CASSLEPLAGYEQFF. CDR3 nucleotides: TGCGCCAGCAGCTTGGAGCCCCTAGCGGGTTATGAGCAGTTCTTC.

Only a few counts were recorded for this clonotype. This chain uses TRBV7-9 with TRBJ2-1, with D perhaps being TRBD1 or TRBD2 (5 bases each). Germline assignment: CDR1 SEHNR and CDR2 FQNEAQ (reference sequence). The ends were cut back, 4 bases at V and 4 bases at J, with 17 bases in the middle. CDR3 length: 16 residues. CDR3 DNA sequence: TGTGCCAGCAGCTCGAGGGGACGGCTGGTATACAATGAGCAGTTCTTC. Its translation is CASSSRGRLVYNEQFF.

This clonotype has a count of ten or more. The rearrangement uses TRBV10-3 and TRBJ2-1; no firm D call. Germline CDR1 is ENHRY and CDR2 is SYGVKD. V shed 7 bases and J shed 11 bases, with 12 bases lying between them. The CDR3 runs to 11 residues. The CDR3 DNA is TGTGCCATCACCGCAACTGGGAAGCAGTTCTTC. As protein: CAITATGKQFF.

This clonotype appeared many times. This chain uses TRBV7-2 with TRBJ2-5; D is uncertain. V dropped 5 bases and J dropped 7 bases, with 14 bases sitting between them. This CDR3 contains 13 residues. Looked up from germline, CDR1 is SGHTA and CDR2 is FQGNSA. CDR3 sequence reads: CASSLSLRGTQYF. The CDR3 DNA is TGTGCCAGCAGCCTAAGTCTACGAGGGACCCAGTACTTC.